The 23 T cell receptor beta chains in this list originate from one sample, sequenced in a study of early T cells in non-severe SARS-CoV-2 infection. MiXCR, applied by TCRdb to the 5' RACE reads, yields one record per CDR3 protein. The sample has 43,000 or so distinct CDR3 sequences, 6% to 8.5% seen once. The sample comprised whole blood. Receptor source: an adult who was a healthcare worker with PCR-confirmed SARS-CoV-2 infection or an uninfected control (not recorded which).

This CDR3 reads CASTPQGTGYGYTF. As DNA, the CDR3 is TGTGCCAGCACTCCACAGGGGACTGGCTATGGCTACACCTTC. The chain recombines TRBV6-2 or TRBV6-3 with TRBJ1-2; 7 bases align to TRBD1. The CDR3 is made up of 14 amino acids. V was clipped by 7 bases and J by 4 bases; unmatched bases: 9. Germline CDR1 is MNHEY and CDR2 is SVGEGT.

V and J are TRBV10-3 and TRBJ2-7; a possible D gene is TRBD1 (6 bases). Trimming stripped 8 bases from V and 1 base from J, with 9 bases between. The germline gives CDR1 ENHRY, CDR2 SYGVKD. This CDR3 has 12 amino acids. The CDR3 loop reads CAIEDSSYEQYF. CDR3 coding DNA: TGTGCCATCGAGGACAGTTCCTACGAGCAGTACTTC.

This clonotype was observed a few times. V usage is TRBV5-1 and J usage is TRBJ2-2; no clear D. The CDR3 has 11 residues. Germline lookup yields CDR1 SGHRS and CDR2 YFSETQ. V was cut by 2 bases and J by 7 bases, with 3 bases left in between. The DNA of the CDR3 is TGCGCCAGCAGCTTCGACGGGGAGCTGTTTTTT. This codes for CASSFDGELFF.

This clonotype came up many times. The chain carries TRBV12-3 or TRBV12-4 and TRBJ2-5; D gene ambiguous. The CDR3 is 13 residues long. Deletions cut 6 bases from V and 4 bases from J, with 12 bases between. The CDR3 coding sequence is TGTGCCAGCAGGAGAGAAGTGGGAGAGACCCAGTACTTC. Residues: CASRREVGETQYF.

The chain carries TRBV29-1 and TRBJ1-1; possible D gene TRBD1, 5 bases. Germline V CDR1 and CDR2: SQVTM, ANQGSEA. There are 13 residues in the CDR3. V was cut by 3 bases and J by 3 bases, with 11 bases left in between. The CDR3 DNA sequence: TGCAGCGTTGAGGCAGGGCTTGACACTGAAGCTTTCTTT. It is translated as CSVEAGLDTEAFF.

This clonotype occurred a few times. This chain joins TRBV6-6 and TRBJ2-3, with D possibly called TRBD1 or TRBD2 (5 bases each). The CDR3 is 14 residues long. The germline V gene has CDR1 MNHNY and CDR2 SVGAGI (reference sequence). Between the trimmed V and J ends, which lost 6 bases and 0 bases, there was a span of 10 bases. DNA of the CDR3: TGTGCCAGCAGGGGACGGACTAGCACAGATACGCAGTATTTT. It specifies CASRGRTSTDTQYF.

This clonotype has only a few counts. This rearrangement joins TRBV15 to TRBJ1-6, with 9 positions matching TRBD1. The CDR3 runs to 13 residues. Trimming at V came to 9 bases and at J to 8 bases, leaving 5 bases not matched to a gene. Germline CDR1 and CDR2: LNHNV and YYDKDF (reference sequence). CDR3 in DNA: TGTGCCACGGGGACAGGGCCGTATTCACCCCTCCACTTT. Its protein product is CATGTGPYSPLHF. Based on the CDR3 plus reference TRBV15 and TRBJ1-6, the full variable domain is DAMVIQNPRYQVTQFGKPVTLSCSQTLNHNVMYWYQQKSSQAPKLLFHYYDKDFNNEADTPDNFQSRRPNTSFCFLDIRSPGLGDTAMYLCATGTGPYSPLHFGNGTRLTVT.

There are a few counts of this clonotype. The chain uses TRBV28 and TRBJ2-7, with D maybe TRBD1 (6 bases). This CDR3 is 14 amino acids long. V shed 7 bases and J shed 3 bases, with 16 bases lying between them. Per the germline V gene, CDR1 is MDHEN and CDR2 is SYDVKM. The CDR3 sequence: CASKLQGFSYEQYF. CDR3 coding DNA: TGTGCCAGCAAGCTTCAGGGGTTTAGCTACGAGCAGTACTTC.

The table lists this clonotype with a few counts. The V gene is TRBV7-2, the J gene TRBJ2-5; D unclear. Trimming shortened V by 5 bases and J by 0 bases, and 10 bases separated the two germline ends. Germline V gene lookup returns CDR1 SGHTA and CDR2 FQGNSA. This CDR3 has 14 residues. The CDR3 DNA sequence: TGTGCCAGCAGCATAAGACGGTACCAAGAGACCCAGTACTTC. As protein: CASSIRRYQETQYF.

The table lists this clonotype with a few counts. The chain carries TRBV20-1 and TRBJ2-5; possibly TRBD1 or TRBD2 for D (5 bases each). Germline V gene lookup returns CDR1 DFQATT and CDR2 SNEGSKA (reference sequence). CDR3 length: 12 residues. Trimming took 7 bases from V and 4 from J, leaving 13 bases between them. The CDR3: CSGRERGETQYF. CDR3 nucleotides: TGCAGTGGCAGGGAGAGAGGAGAGACCCAGTACTTC.

This clonotype has more than one count but fewer than ten. The chain combines TRBV7-2 with TRBJ1-6, with a weak D call TRBD1 (6 bases). V shed 4 bases and J shed 5 bases, with 12 bases lying between them. Germline CDR1 is SGHTA and CDR2 is FQGNSA. The CDR3 runs 15 residues. CDR3 in amino acids: CASSSSGTNNSPLHF. In DNA, the CDR3 is TGTGCCAGCAGCTCATCCGGGACAAATAATTCACCCCTCCACTTT.

This clonotype has at least ten counts. The chain has TRBV2 and TRBJ2-2, with a weak D call TRBD2 (6 bases). The CDR3 is 15 residues long. With 5 bases removed from V and 0 bases from J, the gap between germline ends came to 10 bases. Germline-derived CDR1 and CDR2 are SNHLY and FYNNEI. DNA of the CDR3: TGTGCCAGCAGTCCCGGGAGCGCGAACACCGGGGAGCTGTTTTTT. Protein: CASSPGSANTGELFF.

The V gene is TRBV6-1, the J gene TRBJ1-2; the D is unclear. V lost 1 base and J 3 bases, leaving 12 bases between the germline ends. Germline V gives CDR1 MNHNS, CDR2 SASEGT. CDR3 size: 15 residues. Here the CDR3 reads CASSEEWGSYYGYTF. DNA for the CDR3: TGTGCCAGCAGTGAAGAATGGGGATCCTACTATGGCTACACCTTC.

This chain uses TRBV6-2 or TRBV6-3 with TRBJ2-5, with D possibly TRBD1 on 6 matching bases. V lost 5 bases to trimming and J lost 1 base, with 11 bases between them. CDR1 and CDR2 (germline): MNHEY, SVGEGT. The CDR3 is 14 amino acids. In nucleotides, the CDR3 is TGTGCCAGCAGTCAGGGGCCCCTCCAAGAGACCCAGTACTTC. Its protein is CASSQGPLQETQYF.

This clonotype was detected a few times. The junction departs from the called germline gene at one end, perhaps through a read error. The chain carries TRBV6-6 and TRBJ1-1; 10 bases are shared with TRBD1. This CDR3 comprises 13 residues. Germline V gene sequence: CDR1 MNHNY, CDR2 SVGAGI (reference sequence). This chain's CDR3 is CAEGTGEFAEAFF. In DNA, the CDR3 is TGCGCAGAAGGGACAGGGGAGTTTGCTGAAGCTTTCTTT.

Only a few counts were recorded for this clonotype. The chain links TRBV5-6 to TRBJ2-7, with TRBD1 identical over 9 bases. J gave up 3 bases and V 3 bases, and 4 bases lay outside the gene matches. Germline V CDR1 and CDR2: SGHDT, YYEEEE. There are 14 residues in the CDR3. CDR3 region: CASSWDRDYYEQYF. The CDR3 DNA reads TGTGCCAGCAGCTGGGACAGGGACTACTACGAGCAGTACTTC.

In this sample, this clonotype turned up a few times. J is TRBJ2-3 and V is TRBV29-1; D not certain. Germline assignment: CDR1 SQVTM and CDR2 ANQGSEA. The V end lost 4 bases, the J end lost 1 base, and 9 bases lay between the germline ends. This CDR3 is built from 13 residues. CDR3 DNA: TGCAGCGTTGGCTCCCAGGGCACAGATACGCAGTATTTT. Translation gives CSVGSQGTDTQYF.

This clonotype was observed a handful of times. V usage is TRBV5-6 and J usage is TRBJ2-7; D might be TRBD2 (6 bases). The CDR3 covers 13 residues. The germline CDR1 and CDR2 sequences are SGHDT and YYEEEE. V gave up 1 base and J gave up 5 bases, with 10 bases separating them. The CDR3 DNA reads as TGTGCCAGCAGCTTGTGGCGGGGTAACGAGCAGTACTTC. It specifies CASSLWRGNEQYF.

This clonotype was found many times. The J gene is TRBJ2-3, the V gene TRBV29-1; D gene uncertain. Germline CDR1 and CDR2: SQVTM and ANQGSEA. V lost 4 bases to trimming and J lost 0 bases, with 8 bases between them. The CDR3 runs to 13 residues. CDR3 residues: CSVAGSSTDTQYF. The DNA for the CDR3 is TGCAGCGTTGCAGGCTCTAGCACAGATACGCAGTATTTT.

This clonotype has at least ten counts. The rearrangement joins TRBV28 to TRBJ2-7; 7 bases map to TRBD1. Germline-derived CDR1 and CDR2 are MDHEN and SYDVKM. The CDR3 has 15 amino acids. V shed 6 bases, J shed 1 base, and the junction held 9 bases outside the gene matches. Here the CDR3 reads CASRVGGQQSYEQYF. The CDR3 DNA sequence: TGTGCCAGCAGGGTTGGGGGACAGCAATCCTACGAGCAGTACTTC.

There are many counts of this clonotype. The genes are TRBV5-6 and TRBJ1-6, with D perhaps TRBD1 (6 bases). Germline CDR1 reads SGHDT; CDR2 reads YYEEEE. The ends were cut back, 7 bases at V and 12 bases at J, with 17 bases in the middle. The CDR3 runs to 13 residues. Here the CDR3 DNA reads TGTGCCAGCTCCCGGACAGCAAGTTTACCCCTCCACTTT. This sequence encodes CASSRTASLPLHF.

This clonotype was seen only a few times. V is TRBV7-9 and J is TRBJ2-1; D is possibly TRBD1 (5 bases). Germline CDR1 and CDR2: SEHNR and FQNEAQ (reference sequence). This CDR3 region has 13 residues. Trimming stripped 7 bases from V and 14 bases from J, with 21 bases between. DNA of the CDR3: TGTGCCAGCACCGGAACCAGGGTACTTTTAAAGTTCTTC. Its protein is CASTGTRVLLKFF. The full variable domain, with the rest looked up from reference TRBV7-9 and TRBJ2-1, is DTGVSQNPRHKITKRGQNVTFRCDPISEHNRLYWYRQTLGQGPEFLTYFQNEAQLEKSRLLSDRFSAERPKGSFSTLEIQRTEQGDSAMYLCASTGTRVLLKFFGPGTRLTVL.

This clonotype appeared a few times. The rearrangement uses TRBV5-6 and TRBJ2-3; D possibly corresponds to TRBD1 (6 bases). The CDR3 has 15 residues. Trimming took 4 bases from V and 1 from J, leaving 13 bases between them. Germline assignment: CDR1 SGHDT and CDR2 YYEEEE. CDR3 protein: CASSQDRLRTDTQYF. The CDR3 DNA reads TGTGCCAGCAGCCAAGACAGGTTACGCACAGATACGCAGTATTTT.